This TCR beta chain was obtained from a study of T cell responses to AZD1222 COVID-19 vaccine. Sequenced by immunoSEQ multiplex PCR; TCRdb stores in-frame clones only, minus some. The sample contains over 150,000 clones, less than 95% of which appear only once. This clonotype was sampled from an adult in good health. The sequencing used peripheral blood, collected on day 0 of AZD1222 vaccination.

The CDR3 loop is CASSLRQGGQPQHF. The CDR3 DNA follows: TGTGCCAGCAGCTTACGACAGGGAGGTCAGCCCCAGCATTTT. V usage is TRBV7-2 and J usage is TRBJ1-5; 7 nucleotides agree with TRBD1. Unmatched junction bases numbered 4, after V lost 2 bases and J lost 6 bases. Germline V gene data show CDR1 as SGHTA and CDR2 as FQGNSA. The CDR3 spans 14 residues.